Below, one T cell receptor (beta chain) is given with its context. What antigen it recognizes has not been identified. No qualities accompany the bases; no much larger clone lies one base away. V is cut by 4 bases and J by 4 bases, and the space between the germline ends is 13 bases. CDR1 and CDR2, per the germline V gene, are SGHTA and FQGTGA. Its CDR3 holds 15 amino acids, cysteine through phenylalanine. The only DNA kept is the CDR3, 45 bases in frame from the first base. Mixed lymphocyte reaction cells were cocultured at 37°C for five to seven days. Responder PBMCs were labelled with CFSE and stimulator PBMCs with Violet Dye, then combined at a 1:1 ratio. Sorted unstimulated T cells and proliferating T cells recovered from mixed lymphocyte reactions underwent TCRbeta CDR3 sequencing. Fresh whole blood from approximately 11 HLA-typed healthy donors served as the source for isolating PBMCs. Proliferating CFSE-low responder T cells were FACS-sorted after the mixed lymphocyte reaction for TCR sequencing.

Library prep was done by the immunoSEQ multiplex PCR assay. The deep sequencing platform assayed roughly 10^5 TCR templates per sample. Genomic DNA extracted from sorted T cells was the material used for TCRbeta CDR3 sequencing. Concerning the study's data processing: The R programming language was used for clonal analysis of the TCRbeta CDR3 data. Alloreactive CD4+ and CD8+ clones were identified by comparing unstimulated samples to CFSE-low samples taken after the reaction. Regulatory or non-regulatory origin of alloreactive CD4+ clones was assigned by matching sequences to the sorted unstimulated Treg and non-Treg repertoires. In TCRdb, the immuneACCESS table is reduced to in-frame sequences with V and J assigned. These tables do not hold every clone; where another copy was compared, an unresolved V gene accounts for under half, and the others remain unexplained. The DNA was the basis for D and trimming; V, J and clone size are from that table. In this sample the table shows 20,000 or so clones, over 35% of which occur a single time. The ten top clones hold roughly 6.3% of the sample.

The source of the sample is a study of siplizumab effects on memory and regulatory T cells (dated by TCRdb to about 2019). Broadly, across the study: Across roughly 8 responder-stimulator pairs, mixed lymphocyte reactions were run as pairs, roughly 1 with siplizumab at about 0.95 ug/mL and roughly 1 without drug. The study examined how the anti-CD2 antibody siplizumab affects alloreactive T-cell subsets in allogeneic mixed lymphocyte reactions built from human PBMCs. Overall study results and their limits: Whether proliferating Tregs from siplizumab cultures actually had suppressive function was not functionally confirmed. Among mappable alloreactive CD4+ clones, an average Treg-derived fraction of over 60% was observed with siplizumab, compared with approximately 30% in control reactions. Because sequences at frequencies below about 10^-5 were poorly captured, only a minor fraction of alloreactive clones could be mapped back to unstimulated subsets. Unstimulated naive T cells appeared to be more diverse than memory T cells, and naive cells seemed to make a substantial contribution to the alloresponse. A naive or memory phenotype could not be assigned to roughly 75-97% of proliferating CD4+ or CD8+ clones. Siplizumab significantly reduced the cumulative frequency of alloreactive sequences traceable to unstimulated CD4+ memory T cells.

Material: CFSE-low (dividing) CD4+ T cells sorted from an allogeneic mixed lymphocyte reaction. This TCR came from a human donor in good health; the cells came from an allogeneic mixed lymphocyte reaction. Some clones in this sample may be carry-over from other donors' samples. The chain couples TRBV7-3 to TRBJ2-2; matching of 6 bases hints at TRBD1 as the D gene. The sequenced DNA is TGTGCCAGCAGCTCACAGGGTCAAAGCACCGGGGAGCTGTTTTTT. Its translation reads: CASSSQGQSTGELFF.